This T cell receptor beta chain was observed in a study of T-cell memory formation after mild COVID-19. Overall study: The TCR clusters were mostly specific to one donor.

CDR3 length: 13 residues. Trimming stripped 7 bases from V and 12 bases from J, with 20 bases between. Germline V gene data show CDR1 as SGHRS and CDR2 as YFSETQ. 5'RACE primed from the constant segment yielded TCR alpha and TCR beta cDNA libraries bearing sample barcodes and UMIs. Using its own MiXCR run on the 5' RACE reads, TCRdb lists one record per CDR3 protein. In the table there are 400,000 to 500,000 distinct CDR3 sequences, 20% to 25% of which are singletons. This TCR was recovered from an adult woman who had mild COVID-19 (a few samples of this study predate the infection). Cell type and time point are not known. This chain joins TRBV5-1 and TRBJ2-1, with no clear D. Sequencing input: PBMCs or a T cell subset sorted from them (not recorded which). For the CDR3, the DNA is TGCGCCAGCGGATCGCAGACTCGTCAAGGGCAGTTCTTC. Amino acid sequence: CASGSQTRQGQFF.